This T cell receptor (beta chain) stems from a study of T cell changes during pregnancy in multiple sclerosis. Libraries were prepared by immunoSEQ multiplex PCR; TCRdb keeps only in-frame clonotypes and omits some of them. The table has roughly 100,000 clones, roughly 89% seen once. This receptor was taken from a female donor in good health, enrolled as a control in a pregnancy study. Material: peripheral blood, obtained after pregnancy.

The CDR3 loop reads CASSGTPRRVLGQPQHF. For the CDR3, the DNA is TGTGCCAGCAGCGGAACCCCTCGCAGGGTCTTGGGGCAGCCCCAGCATTTT. This rearrangement joins TRBV21-1 to TRBJ1-5; no DNA check was done on the table's D call, TRBD1. TRBV21-1 is noted as a pseudogene. The CDR3 is made up of 17 amino acids.